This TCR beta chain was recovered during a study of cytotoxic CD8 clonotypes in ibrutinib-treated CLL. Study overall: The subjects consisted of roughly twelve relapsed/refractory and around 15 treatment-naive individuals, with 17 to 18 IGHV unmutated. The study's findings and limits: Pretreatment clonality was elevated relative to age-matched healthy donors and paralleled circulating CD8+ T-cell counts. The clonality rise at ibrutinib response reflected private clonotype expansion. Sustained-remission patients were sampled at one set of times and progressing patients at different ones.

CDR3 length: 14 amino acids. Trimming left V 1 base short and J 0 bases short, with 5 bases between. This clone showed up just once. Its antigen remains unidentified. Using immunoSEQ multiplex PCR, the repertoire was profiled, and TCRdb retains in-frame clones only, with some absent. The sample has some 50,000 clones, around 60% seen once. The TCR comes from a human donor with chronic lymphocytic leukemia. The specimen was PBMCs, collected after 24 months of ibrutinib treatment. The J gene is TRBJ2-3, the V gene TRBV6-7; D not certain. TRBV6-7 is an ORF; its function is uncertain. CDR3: CASSYFKSTDTQYF. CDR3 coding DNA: TGTGCCAGCAGTTACTTTAAAAGCACAGATACGCAGTATTTT.